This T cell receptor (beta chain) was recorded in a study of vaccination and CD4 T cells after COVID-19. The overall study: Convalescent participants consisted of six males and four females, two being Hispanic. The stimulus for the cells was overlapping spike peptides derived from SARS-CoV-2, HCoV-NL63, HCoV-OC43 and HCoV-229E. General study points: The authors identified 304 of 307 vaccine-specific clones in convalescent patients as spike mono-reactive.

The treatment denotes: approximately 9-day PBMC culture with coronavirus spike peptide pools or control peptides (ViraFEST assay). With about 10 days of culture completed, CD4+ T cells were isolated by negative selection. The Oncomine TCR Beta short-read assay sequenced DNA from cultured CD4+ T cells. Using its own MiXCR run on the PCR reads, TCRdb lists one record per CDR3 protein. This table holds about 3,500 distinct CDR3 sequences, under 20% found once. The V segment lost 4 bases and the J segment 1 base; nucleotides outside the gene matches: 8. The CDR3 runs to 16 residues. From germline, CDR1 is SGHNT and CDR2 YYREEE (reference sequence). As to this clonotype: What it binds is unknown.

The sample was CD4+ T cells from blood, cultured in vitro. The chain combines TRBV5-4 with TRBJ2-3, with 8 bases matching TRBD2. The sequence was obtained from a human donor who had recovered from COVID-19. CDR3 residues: CASSRPGLEGTDTQYF. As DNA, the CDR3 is TGTGCCAGCAGCCGTCCGGGACTAGAGGGCACAGATACGCAGTATTTT.